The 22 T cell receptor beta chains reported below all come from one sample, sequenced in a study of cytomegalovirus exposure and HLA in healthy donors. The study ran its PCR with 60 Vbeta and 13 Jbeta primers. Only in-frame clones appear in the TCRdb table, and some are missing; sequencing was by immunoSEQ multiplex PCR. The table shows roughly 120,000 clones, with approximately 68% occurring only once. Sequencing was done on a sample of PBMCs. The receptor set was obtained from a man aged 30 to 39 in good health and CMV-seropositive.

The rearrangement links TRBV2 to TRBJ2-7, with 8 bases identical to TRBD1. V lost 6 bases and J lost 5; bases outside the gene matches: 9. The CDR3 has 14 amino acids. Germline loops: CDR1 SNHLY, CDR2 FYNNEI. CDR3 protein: CASRDRDRSNEQYF. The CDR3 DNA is TGTGCCAGCAGGGACCGGGACAGGTCTAACGAGCAGTACTTC.

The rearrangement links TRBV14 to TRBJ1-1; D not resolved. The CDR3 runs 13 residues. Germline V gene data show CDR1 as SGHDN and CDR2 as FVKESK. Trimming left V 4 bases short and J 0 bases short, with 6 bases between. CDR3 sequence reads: CASSPTLNTEAFF. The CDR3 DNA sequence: TGTGCCAGCAGCCCGACACTGAACACTGAAGCTTTCTTT.

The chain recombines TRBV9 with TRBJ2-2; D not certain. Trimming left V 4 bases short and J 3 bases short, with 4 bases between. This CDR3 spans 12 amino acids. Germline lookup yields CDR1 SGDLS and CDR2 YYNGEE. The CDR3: CASSSDTGELFF. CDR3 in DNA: TGTGCCAGCAGCTCGGACACCGGGGAGCTGTTTTTT.

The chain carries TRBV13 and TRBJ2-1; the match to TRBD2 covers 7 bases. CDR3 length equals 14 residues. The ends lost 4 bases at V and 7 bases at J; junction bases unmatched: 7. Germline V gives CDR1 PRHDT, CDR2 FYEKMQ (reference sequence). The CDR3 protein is CASSSWTSGNEQFF. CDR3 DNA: TGTGCCAGCAGCTCATGGACTAGTGGGAATGAGCAGTTCTTC.

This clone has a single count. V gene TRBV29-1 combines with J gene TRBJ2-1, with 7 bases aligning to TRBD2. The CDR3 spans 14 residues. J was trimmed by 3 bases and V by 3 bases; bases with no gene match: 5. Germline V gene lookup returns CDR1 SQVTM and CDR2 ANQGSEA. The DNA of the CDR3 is TGCAGCGTTGAGGCGGGAGAGTTCTACAATGAGCAGTTCTTC. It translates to CSVEAGEFYNEQFF.

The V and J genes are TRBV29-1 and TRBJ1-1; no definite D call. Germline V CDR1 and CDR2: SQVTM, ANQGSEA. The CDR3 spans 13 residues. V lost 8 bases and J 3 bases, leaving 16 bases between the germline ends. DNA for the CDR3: TGCAGCTCGACCCGGGAGGTGTACACTGAAGCTTTCTTT. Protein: CSSTREVYTEAFF.

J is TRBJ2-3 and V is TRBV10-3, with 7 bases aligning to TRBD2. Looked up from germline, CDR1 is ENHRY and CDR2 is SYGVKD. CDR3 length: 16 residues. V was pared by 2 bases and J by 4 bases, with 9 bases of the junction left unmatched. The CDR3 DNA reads TGTGCCATCAGTGAGGAGGGCGGGAGTTTTGCAGATACGCAGTATTTT. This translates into CAISEEGGSFADTQYF.

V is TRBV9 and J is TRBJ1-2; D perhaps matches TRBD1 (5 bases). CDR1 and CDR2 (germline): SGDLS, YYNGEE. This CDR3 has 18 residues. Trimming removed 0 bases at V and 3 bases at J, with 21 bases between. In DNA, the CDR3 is TGTGCCAGCAGCGTAGGAAGGGGCGAGGTCCGCCGGGACTATGGCTACACCTTC. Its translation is CASSVGRGEVRRDYGYTF.

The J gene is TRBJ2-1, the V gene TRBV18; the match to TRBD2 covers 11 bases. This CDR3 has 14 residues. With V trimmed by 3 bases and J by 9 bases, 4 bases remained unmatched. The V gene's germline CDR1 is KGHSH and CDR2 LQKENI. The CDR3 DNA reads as TGTGCCAGCTCACCGGCCGGACTAGCGGGTGAGCAGTTCTTC. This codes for CASSPAGLAGEQFF.

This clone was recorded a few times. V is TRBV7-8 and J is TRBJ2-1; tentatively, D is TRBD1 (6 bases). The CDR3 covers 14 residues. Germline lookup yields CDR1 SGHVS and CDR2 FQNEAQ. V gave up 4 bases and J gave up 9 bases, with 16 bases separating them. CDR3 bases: TGTGCCAGCAGCTCGCAATGGGGGCCAGGTGAGCAGTTCTTC. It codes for CASSSQWGPGEQFF.

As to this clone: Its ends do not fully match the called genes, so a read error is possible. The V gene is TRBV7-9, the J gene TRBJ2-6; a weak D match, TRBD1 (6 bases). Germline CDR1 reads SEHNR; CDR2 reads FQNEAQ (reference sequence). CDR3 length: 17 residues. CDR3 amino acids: CSSSGSRWGHGANVLTF. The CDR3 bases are TGTTCCAGCAGCGGAAGTAGGTGGGGGCACGGGGCCAACGTCCTGACTTTC. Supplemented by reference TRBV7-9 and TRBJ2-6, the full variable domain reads DTGVSQNPRHKITKRGQNVTFRCDPISEHNRLYWYRQTLGQGPEFLTYFQNEAQLEKSRLLSDRFSAERPKGSFSTLEIQRTEQGDSAMYLCSSSGSRWGHGANVLTFGAGSRLTVL.

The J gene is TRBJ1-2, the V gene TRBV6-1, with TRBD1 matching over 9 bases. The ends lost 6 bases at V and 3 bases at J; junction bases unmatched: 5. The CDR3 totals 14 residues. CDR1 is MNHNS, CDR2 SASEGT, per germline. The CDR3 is CASRGGTGYYGYTF. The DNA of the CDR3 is TGTGCCAGCAGGGGAGGGACAGGGTACTATGGCTACACCTTC.

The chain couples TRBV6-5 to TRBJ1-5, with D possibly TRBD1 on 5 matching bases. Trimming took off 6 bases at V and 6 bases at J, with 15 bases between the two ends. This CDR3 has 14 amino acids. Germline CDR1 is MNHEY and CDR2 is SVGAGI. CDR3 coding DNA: TGTGCCAGCAGCCCGGACGGGGGAGGTCAGCCCCAGCATTTT. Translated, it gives CASSPDGGGQPQHF.

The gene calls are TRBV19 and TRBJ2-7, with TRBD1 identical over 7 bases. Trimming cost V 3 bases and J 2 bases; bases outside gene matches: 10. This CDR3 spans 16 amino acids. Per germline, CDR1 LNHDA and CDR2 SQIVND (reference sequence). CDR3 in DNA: TGTGCCAGTAGTATTGGGACAGCCCCTTTCGCCTACGAGCAGTACTTC. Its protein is CASSIGTAPFAYEQYF.

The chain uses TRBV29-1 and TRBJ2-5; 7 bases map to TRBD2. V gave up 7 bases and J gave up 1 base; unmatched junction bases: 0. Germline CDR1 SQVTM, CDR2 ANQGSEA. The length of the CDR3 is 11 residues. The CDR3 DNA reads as TGCAGCGGGACTAGCCAAGAGACCCAGTACTTC. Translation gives CSGTSQETQYF.

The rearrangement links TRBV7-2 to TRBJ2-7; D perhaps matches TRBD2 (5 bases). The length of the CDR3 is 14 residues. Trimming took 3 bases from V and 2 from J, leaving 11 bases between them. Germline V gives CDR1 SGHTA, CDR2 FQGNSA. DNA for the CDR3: TGTGCCAGCAGCTTGCAGACTATAACCTACGAGCAGTACTTC. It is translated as CASSLQTITYEQYF.

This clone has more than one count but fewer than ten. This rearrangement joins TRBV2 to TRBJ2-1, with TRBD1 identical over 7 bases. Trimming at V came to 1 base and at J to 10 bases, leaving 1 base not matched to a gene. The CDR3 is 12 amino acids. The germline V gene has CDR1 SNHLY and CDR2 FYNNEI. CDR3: CASSEGTGEQFF. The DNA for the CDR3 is TGTGCCAGCAGTGAAGGGACAGGCGAGCAGTTCTTC.

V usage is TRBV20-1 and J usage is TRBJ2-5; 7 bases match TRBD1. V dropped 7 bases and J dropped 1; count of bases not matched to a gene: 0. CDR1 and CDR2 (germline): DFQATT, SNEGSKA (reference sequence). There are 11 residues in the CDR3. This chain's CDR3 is CSGQGQETQYF. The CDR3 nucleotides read TGCAGTGGACAGGGCCAAGAGACCCAGTACTTC.

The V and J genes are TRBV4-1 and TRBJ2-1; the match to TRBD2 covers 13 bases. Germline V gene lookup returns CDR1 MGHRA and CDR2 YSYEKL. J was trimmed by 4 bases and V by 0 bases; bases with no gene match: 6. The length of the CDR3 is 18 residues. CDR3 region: CASSQDGLAGVPYNEQFF. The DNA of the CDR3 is TGCGCCAGCAGCCAAGACGGACTAGCGGGAGTACCGTACAATGAGCAGTTCTTC.

The CDR3: CASSSPGLDPTTINFRSSYNEQFF. The CDR3 DNA sequence: TGTGCCAGCAGCTCGCCCGGACTAGATCCGACTACCATCAACTTCAGGAGCTCCTACAATGAGCAGTTCTTC. V is TRBV7-1 and J is TRBJ2-1; 7 bases map to TRBD2. TRBV7-1 is sorted into the ORF group, with uncertain function. The CDR3 runs 24 residues. Losses at the gene ends were 3 bases for V and 0 bases for J; bases not matched to a gene: 29.

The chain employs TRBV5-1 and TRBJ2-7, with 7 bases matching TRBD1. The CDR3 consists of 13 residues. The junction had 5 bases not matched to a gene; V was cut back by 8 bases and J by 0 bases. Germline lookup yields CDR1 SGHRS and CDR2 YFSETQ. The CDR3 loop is CASSGTASYEQYF. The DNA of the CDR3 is TGCGCCAGTTCCGGGACAGCCTCCTACGAGCAGTACTTC.

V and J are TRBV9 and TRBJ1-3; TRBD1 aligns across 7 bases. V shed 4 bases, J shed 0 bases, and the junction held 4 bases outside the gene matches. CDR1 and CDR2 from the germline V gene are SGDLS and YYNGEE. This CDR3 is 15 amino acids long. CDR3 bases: TGTGCCAGCAGCCAGGGGGGTTACTCTGGAAACACCATATATTTT. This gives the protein CASSQGGYSGNTIYF. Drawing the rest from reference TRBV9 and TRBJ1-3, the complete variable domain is DSGVTQTPKHLITATGQRVTLRCSPRSGDLSVYWYQQSLDQGLQFLIQYYNGEERAKGNILERFSAQQFPDLHSELNLSSLELGDSALYFCASSQGGYSGNTIYFGEGSWLTVV.